A selection of T cell receptor beta chains follows, all from one sample in a study of OX40 agonist ivuxolimab in advanced cancers. Data came from immunoSEQ multiplex PCR; TCRdb stores just in-frame clones and leaves some out. The data show about 26,000 clones, around nine tenths seen once. The sample here was CD4+ or CD8+ T cells sorted from blood, taken in a trial of the OX40 agonist ivuxolimab. Receptors were obtained from an adult with an advanced solid tumor such as melanoma, head and neck, liver or kidney cancer. CDR3s include the opening cysteine and the closing phenylalanine or tryptophan. The D gene is left open where the match is weak. Size is stated for part of the rows, as once, few or many counts, or as a class when the clone is expanded.

>TRBJ2-3|NA|NA|TRBV27|12
TGTGCCAGCAGTTTGGGTGCCAATACGCAGTATTTT
CASSLGANTQYF
>TRBJ2-7|once|NA|TRBV6-1|14
TGTGCCAGCAGTTATACGGCAGACTCCTACGAGCAGTACTTC
CASSYTADSYEQYF
>TRBJ2-7|NA|TRBD1|TRBV7-2|14
TGTGCCAGCAGCTTTGGGACAGGTTCCTACGAGCAGTACTTC
CASSFGTGSYEQYF
>TRBJ2-1|NA|NA|TRBV6-5|12
TGTGCCAGCAGTTACTCCGGGGATGAGCAGTTCTTC
CASSYSGDEQFF
>TRBJ2-7|NA|NA|TRBV9|14
TGTGCCAGCAGCAGAACGGCTGCACCCTACGAGCAGTACTTC
CASSRTAAPYEQYF
>TRBJ2-1|NA|NA|TRBV4-1|14
TGCGCCAGCAGCCAAGAATCCGGGCAGGATGAGCAGTTCTTC
CASSQESGQDEQFF
>TRBJ2-7|NA|TRBD1|TRBV15|14
TGTGCCACCAGCGGAGGGACAGGATCCTACGAGCAGTACTTC
CATSGGTGSYEQYF
>TRBJ2-3|NA|TRBD2|TRBV5-4|13
TGTGCCAGCAGCCGGGAGGGCGGGGTCACGCAGTATTTT
CASSREGGVTQYF
>TRBJ2-1|NA|NA|TRBV19|17
TGTGCCAGTAGTATGACAGCCGGGGATAACCTTTACAATGAGCAGTTCTTC
CASSMTAGDNLYNEQFF
>TRBJ2-2|once|TRBD2|TRBV6-4|17
TGTGCCAGCAGGTTAGCGGGGGACCGCGCGAACACCGGGGAGCTGTTTTTT
CASRLAGDRANTGELFF
>TRBJ1-5|NA|NA|TRBV27|12
TGTGCCAGCAGTGATTTCAGTGGGCCCCAGCATTTT
CASSDFSGPQHF
>TRBJ1-6|NA|NA|TRBV5-4|10
TGTGCCAGCAGCTGGGGCTCTACACAGTTT
CASSWGSTQF
>TRBJ1-2|NA|NA|TRBV5-6|13
TGTGCCAGCAGCTTATCGGCTGGCTATGGCTACACCTTC
CASSLSAGYGYTF
>TRBJ1-2|NA|TRBD1|TRBV30|13
TGTGCCTGGGGACAGGGGGGCGACTATGGCTACACCTTC
CAWGQGGDYGYTF
>TRBJ1-2|NA|TRBD1|TRBV5-6|15
TGTGCCAGCAGCCCTCTGGGGACAGGGCAGTATGGCTACACCTTC
CASSPLGTGQYGYTF
>TRBJ2-1|NA|TRBD1|TRBV6-1|15
TGTGCCAGCAGTGCCAGCCAGACAGGGGGCAATGAGCAGTTCTTC
CASSASQTGGNEQFF
>TRBJ2-7|NA|NA|TRBV19|11
TGTGCCAGTAGTAACTCCTACGAGCAGTACTTC
CASSNSYEQYF
>TRBJ1-5|NA|NA|TRBV4-1|15
TGCGCCAGCAGCCAAGTAGGGGAGAGCAATCAGCCCCAGCATTTT
CASSQVGESNQPQHF
>TRBJ2-2|NA|NA|TRBV7-7|17
TGTGCCAGCAGCTCCCAGACGTGGGGGGCGCGGACCGGGGAGCTGTTTTTT
CASSSQTWGARTGELFF
>TRBJ1-1|NA|NA|TRBV19|14
TGTGCCACCACCTGGGGGGGGCCTGACACTGAAGCTTTCTTT
CATTWGGPDTEAFF
>TRBJ1-2|NA|TRBD1|TRBV2|14
TGTGCCAGCATCGGGACAGGGGGTAAAGATGGCTACACCTTC
CASIGTGGKDGYTF
>TRBJ2-3|NA|TRBD2|TRBV7-9|16
TGTGCCAGCAGCCCCCGTCTAGCGGGAAACCCAGATACGCAGTATTTT
CASSPRLAGNPDTQYF
>TRBJ1-5|NA|TRBD1|TRBV6-5|14
TGTGCCAGCAGTTGGGGGACAGGGAACCAGCCCCAGCATTTT
CASSWGTGNQPQHF
>TRBJ2-7|NA|NA|TRBV9|15
TGTGCCAGCAGCGTAGGGTCTAGCGTGAGTTACGAGCAGTACTTC
CASSVGSSVSYEQYF
>TRBJ2-7|NA|NA|TRBV27|13
TGTGCCAGCAGTTTGGCCCCCAACTACGAGCAGTACTTC
CASSLAPNYEQYF
>TRBJ2-7|NA|TRBD1|TRBV27|14
TGTGCCAGCAGTATAGGGACAGGGGACTACGAGCAGTACTTC
CASSIGTGDYEQYF
>TRBJ2-1|NA|NA|TRBV7-6|14
TGTGCCAGCAGCTTAGACGGGGGCTACAATGAGCAGTTCTTC
CASSLDGGYNEQFF
>TRBJ2-2|NA|TRBD1|TRBV7-9|16
TGTGCCAGCAACCTTCCCGACAGGGCCAACACCGGGGAGCTGTTTTTT
CASNLPDRANTGELFF
>TRBJ2-7|NA|NA|TRBV27|16
TGTGCCAGCAGTTTATCGATGGTGGGCAACGGGCACGAGCAGTACTTC
CASSLSMVGNGHEQYF
>TRBJ2-1|few|NA|TRBV28|15
TGTGCCAGCAGTGCCGGAACGCCGGACTACAATGAGCAGTTCTTC
CASSAGTPDYNEQFF
>TRBJ2-1|NA|TRBD2|TRBV5-4|15
TGTGCCAGCAGCCCGGGACTAGCGGGAGAGGATGAGCAGTTCTTC
CASSPGLAGEDEQFF
>TRBJ2-5|NA|NA|TRBV7-7|12
TGTGCCAGGGAGGGGGGTGGAGAGACCCAGTACTTC
CAREGGGETQYF
>TRBJ2-1|once|TRBD2|TRBV15|16
TGTGCCACCAGCAGAGCACTAGCGGGAGGGCACAATGAGCAGTTCTTC
CATSRALAGGHNEQFF
>TRBJ2-7|NA|TRBD1|TRBV7-8|16
TGTGCCAGCAGCTTAACCGCATCGGGACAGGGGTACGAGCAGTACTTC
CASSLTASGQGYEQYF
>TRBJ2-1|NA|NA|TRBV29-1|10
TGCAGCGGGCGGTACAATGAGCAGTTCTTC
CSGRYNEQFF
>TRBJ1-1|NA|NA|TRBV9|17
TGTGCCAGCAGCGCCCCCGGGGGGGCGGACCTTACTCCTGAAGCTTTCTTT
CASSAPGGADLTPEAFF
>TRBJ2-7|NA|TRBD1|TRBV2|16
TGTGCCAGCAGTGGGTACCGGGACAGGGGTCCCTACGAGCAGTACTTC
CASSGYRDRGPYEQYF
>TRBJ2-1|NA|TRBD2|TRBV4-1|13
TGCGCCAGCAGCCAAGACTTAGCGGGAGCCTTGTTCTTC
CASSQDLAGALFF
>TRBJ1-1|NA|NA|TRBV7-9|13
TGTGCCAGCAGCTTAGCGGGGGCGGCTGAAGCTTTCTTT
CASSLAGAAEAFF
>TRBJ2-2|NA|NA|TRBV27|14
TGTGCCAGCAGTTTGGGGATCGCTCCCGGGGAGCTGTTTTTT
CASSLGIAPGELFF
>TRBJ2-1|NA|TRBD2|TRBV6-5|13
TGTGCCAGCAGCCTGACTAGCAACAATGAGCAGTTCTTC
CASSLTSNNEQFF
>TRBJ2-7|NA|TRBD1|TRBV28|16
TGTGCCAGCAGTAAATCCGGGACAGGGTTAAACGACGAGCAGTACTTC
CASSKSGTGLNDEQYF
>TRBJ1-4|NA|TRBD1|TRBV27|16
TGTGCCACCAGACCGGGACAGGGGGTGTTTAATGAAAAACTGTTTTTT
CATRPGQGVFNEKLFF
>TRBJ2-1|NA|TRBD1|TRBV10-3|14
TGTGCCATCAGTCGACAGGGGGTTCGAAATGAGCAGTTCTTC
CAISRQGVRNEQFF
>TRBJ1-1|few|TRBD1|TRBV30|12
TGTGCCTGGTCCCCAGGGGGCACTGAAGCTTTCTTT
CAWSPGGTEAFF
>TRBJ2-1|NA|TRBD2|TRBV5-1|14
TGCGCCAGCACCCAGGCCGGGGGGTACAATGAGCAGTTCTTC
CASTQAGGYNEQFF
>TRBJ2-3|NA|TRBD2|TRBV6-4|15
TGTGCCAGCAGTCTGACTAGCGGGAGCACAGATACGCAGTATTTT
CASSLTSGSTDTQYF
>TRBJ2-1|NA|TRBD1|TRBV5-1|16
TGCGCCAGCGTCCTGGCTGGCGGACAGGGGTACAATGAGCAGTTCTTC
CASVLAGGQGYNEQFF
>TRBJ2-5|NA|NA|TRBV7-7|14
TGTGCCAGCAGCTTCGGAGCGATGACGGAGACCCAGTACTTC
CASSFGAMTETQYF